One sample yielded the 29 T cell receptor beta chains listed below, sequenced in a study of control samples from healthy donors and cancer patients. Sequencing used immunoSEQ multiplex PCR; TCRdb keeps in-frame clones, though not all of them. The table has about 98,000 clones, roughly 83% seen once. Sequenced material: blood. These receptors all come from a woman between 25 and 40 years old in good health.

The V and J genes are TRBV24-1 and TRBJ2-3, with a possible D match to TRBD2 (7 bases). From germline, CDR1 is KGHDR and CDR2 SFDVKD. The CDR3 covers 14 residues. The germline V and J ends were trimmed by 12 bases and 5 bases, with 20 bases remaining between them. In DNA form, the CDR3 reads TGTGCCCCTTTCCCGAGGGGGGGAGGAGATACGCAGTATTTT. Encoded protein: CAPFPRGGGDTQYF.

The rearrangement links TRBV30 to TRBJ2-6; TRBD2 might be the D (6 bases). Trimming stripped 5 bases from V and 0 bases from J, with 8 bases between. There are 14 residues in the CDR3. Germline loops: CDR1 GTSNPN, CDR2 SVGIG (reference sequence). The CDR3 protein is CAWGTGSGANVLTF. The CDR3 nucleotides are TGTGCCTGGGGGACTGGCTCTGGGGCCAACGTCCTGACTTTC.

This rearrangement joins TRBV2 to TRBJ1-6; D is ambiguous. CDR1 SNHLY and CDR2 FYNNEI come from the germline V gene. V gave up 3 bases and J gave up 0 bases, with 6 bases separating them. This CDR3 is 15 amino acids long. The CDR3 protein is CASSEQSSYNSPLHF. CDR3 sequence (DNA): TGTGCCAGCAGTGAGCAGAGCTCCTATAATTCACCCCTCCACTTT. The whole variable domain, remainder taken from reference TRBV2 and TRBJ1-6, is EPEVTQTPSHQVTQMGQEVILRCVPISNHLYFYWYRQILGQKVEFLVSFYNNEISEKSEIFDDQFSVERPDGSNFTLKIRSTKLEDSAMYFCASSEQSSYNSPLHFGNGTRLTVT.

For this clone: Because it lacks the conserved phenylalanine or tryptophan at the end, this CDR3 is likely a read error. It is unclear where the CDR3 begins or ends on the DNA, so no DNA is shown, and the CDR3 is as TCRdb lists it. The chain joins TRBV7-2 to TRBJ2-7; TRBD2, the table's D call, was not compared with the DNA. The germline V gene encodes CDR1 SGHTA and CDR2 FQGNSA. A total of 8 residues make up the CDR3, ends included. The CDR3 region is CASSLAPG.

The V and J genes are TRBV11-2 and TRBJ2-7; 10 bases line up with TRBD1. Per the germline V gene, CDR1 is SGHAT and CDR2 is FQNNGV. The CDR3 is made up of 15 amino acids. J was trimmed by 1 base and V by 5 bases; bases with no gene match: 5. CDR3 region: CASSPGQGGSYEQYF. CDR3 nucleotides: TGTGCCAGCAGCCCCGGACAGGGGGGGTCCTACGAGCAGTACTTC. Filled out from reference TRBV11-2 and TRBJ2-7, the complete variable domain reads EAGVAQSPRYKIIEKRQSVAFWCNPISGHATLYWYQQILGQGPKLLIQFQNNGVVDDSQLPKDRFSAERLKGVDSTLKIQPAKLEDSAVYLCASSPGQGGSYEQYFGPGTRLTVT.

With regard to this clone: No conserved phenylalanine or tryptophan is present at the end of the CDR3, so a read error is the likely explanation. It is unclear where the CDR3 begins or ends on the DNA, so no DNA is shown, and the CDR3 is as TCRdb lists it. This sequence joins TRBV20-1 and TRBJ2-7; the table's D call, TRBD2, has no DNA check behind it. Including both end residues, the CDR3 is 8 amino acids long. Germline V CDR1 and CDR2: DFQATT, SNEGSKA (reference sequence). The CDR3 is CSASLSSG.

V and J are TRBV10-1 and TRBJ2-7; unclear D gene. Germline CDR1 reads WNHNN; CDR2 reads SYGVQD (reference sequence). V lost 0 bases and J 6 bases, leaving 15 bases between the germline ends. This CDR3 has 15 amino acids. The CDR3 coding sequence is TGCGCCAGCAGTGAGTCGGTGGTCGGCTTGGGCGAGCAGTACTTC. Translation gives CASSESVVGLGEQYF.

The V and J genes are TRBV18 and TRBJ1-3; no definite D call. The germline V gene has CDR1 KGHSH and CDR2 LQKENI. V lost 0 bases and J 1 base, leaving 7 bases between the germline ends. CDR3 length: 15 residues. The CDR3 here is CASSPPGGSGNTIYF. CDR3 sequence (DNA): TGTGCCAGCTCACCACCAGGAGGGTCTGGAAACACCATATATTTT.

The chain carries TRBV10-3 and TRBJ1-1, with D tentatively TRBD1 (5 bases). V dropped 7 bases and J dropped 3 bases, with 9 bases sitting between them. Germline CDR1 is ENHRY and CDR2 is SYGVKD. The CDR3 covers 12 residues. This CDR3 reads CAIKDTDTEAFF. The CDR3 nucleotides read TGTGCCATCAAGGACACAGACACTGAAGCTTTCTTT.

The V and J genes are TRBV4-3 and TRBJ2-3; no clear D. Germline V gene lookup returns CDR1 LGHNA and CDR2 YSLEER. The CDR3 is 14 amino acids. V lost 0 bases to trimming and J lost 1 base, with 5 bases between them. In DNA form, the CDR3 reads TGCGCCAGCAGCCAAGAAGGGCGCACAGATACGCAGTATTTT. Its translation: CASSQEGRTDTQYF.

This clone was counted a few times. This specimen includes other DNA sequences encoding the same CDR3. The genes are TRBV4-3 and TRBJ1-2; D possibly corresponds to TRBD1 (5 bases). CDR3 length: 14 residues. Germline CDR1 LGHNA, CDR2 YSLEER. V lost 1 base and J 8 bases, leaving 14 bases between the germline ends. The CDR3 loop is CASSQGQGELGYTF. CDR3 bases: TGCGCCAGCAGCCAAGGTCAGGGAGAGCTCGGCTACACCTTC.

This clone occurred a few times. The chain couples TRBV3-1 (or the pseudogene TRBV3-2) to TRBJ1-2; D call uncertain. Trimming took 5 bases from V and 7 from J, leaving 8 bases between them. Germline V CDR1 and CDR2: LGHDT, YNNKEL (reference sequence). The CDR3 consists of 11 residues. The CDR3 here is CASSDGPGYTF. The CDR3 nucleotides read TGTGCCAGCAGCGATGGCCCTGGCTACACCTTC.

The V and J genes are TRBV6-2 or TRBV6-3 and TRBJ2-7, with TRBD1 identical over 7 bases. Germline V gene data show CDR1 as MNHEY and CDR2 as SVGEGT. The junction had 11 bases not matched to a gene; V was cut back by 4 bases and J by 5 bases. This CDR3 is built from 15 residues. CDR3 bases: TGTGCCAGCAGTTCGCTCGACAGGGTTCAACACGAGCAGTACTTC. Residues: CASSSLDRVQHEQYF.

V is TRBV25-1 and J is TRBJ1-3; D is unclear. Germline CDR1 reads MGHDK; CDR2 reads SYGVNS. The CDR3 runs to 16 residues. The V end was cut by 4 bases, the J end by 0 bases, with 13 bases between. CDR3 DNA: TGTGCCAGCAGTGCGCTCGACATGTACTCTGGAAACACCATATATTTT. Encoded protein: CASSALDMYSGNTIYF.

The chain links TRBV4-3 to TRBJ1-1; tentative D call: TRBD1 (5 bases). V was pared by 4 bases and J by 7 bases, with 10 bases between. Germline V gives CDR1 LGHNA, CDR2 YSLEER. This CDR3 comprises 12 residues. The CDR3 nucleotides read TGCGCCAGCAGCCGGGGACGATATGAAGCTTTCTTT. Its protein is CASSRGRYEAFF.

V is TRBV30 and J is TRBJ1-5, with D uncertain. Trimming cost V 0 bases and J 6 bases, with 12 bases left between them. The CDR3 extends over 14 amino acids. CDR1 is GTSNPN and CDR2 is SVGIG in the germline V gene (reference sequence). The CDR3 coding sequence is TGTGCCTGGAGTGTATCGGTAGTGACTCAGCCCCAGCATTTT. It yields the protein CAWSVSVVTQPQHF.

The gene calls are TRBV6-5 and TRBJ1-2; D is unclear. The CDR3 covers 13 residues. CDR1 and CDR2 (germline): MNHEY, SVGAGI. V was trimmed by 5 bases and J by 0 bases, leaving 7 bases between them. In nucleotides, the CDR3 is TGTGCCAGCAGTATCGCGACTAACTATGGCTACACCTTC. This gives the protein CASSIATNYGYTF.

Only one count was recorded for this clone. J is TRBJ2-3 and V is TRBV3-1 (or the pseudogene TRBV3-2); no reliable D call. With 3 bases removed from V and 0 bases from J, the gap between germline ends came to 10 bases. This CDR3 has 15 amino acids. CDR1 is LGHDT and CDR2 is YNNKEL in the germline V gene (reference sequence). The DNA for the CDR3 is TGTGCCAGCAGCCAGGAGACTTATAGCACAGATACGCAGTATTTT. This translates into CASSQETYSTDTQYF.

The CDR3 region is CASSSTAGRQETQYF. As DNA, the CDR3 is TGTGCCAGCAGCTCCACCGCGGGGCGCCAAGAGACCCAGTACTTC. The rearrangement links TRBV5-4 to TRBJ2-5; tentatively, D is TRBD2 (6 bases). The CDR3 spans 15 residues. Trimming left V 3 bases short and J 1 base short, with 13 bases between. Germline CDR1 reads SGHNT; CDR2 reads YYREEE (reference sequence).

The CDR3 nucleotides read TGCAGCGTCCGAGCGGGGCTCGGCACAGATACGCAGTATTTT. Protein product: CSVRAGLGTDTQYF. V is TRBV29-1 and J is TRBJ2-3; 7 bases map to TRBD2. Germline loops: CDR1 SQVTM, CDR2 ANQGSEA. CDR3 length equals 14 residues. J lost 1 base, V lost 6 bases, and 7 bases had no gene match.

This clone was observed a handful of times. J is TRBJ1-1 and V is TRBV18; D unclear. Germline V gives CDR1 KGHSH, CDR2 LQKENI. V shed 3 bases and J shed 4 bases, with 15 bases lying between them. The CDR3 totals 15 residues. CDR3 coding DNA: TGTGCCAGCTCACCTAACTCAGGAACCGGCACTGAAGCTTTCTTT. Translated, it gives CASSPNSGTGTEAFF.

This clone appeared once. The chain is built from TRBV9 and TRBJ2-1; 9 bases match TRBD2. CDR1 and CDR2 (germline): SGDLS, YYNGEE. The CDR3 loop spans 15 amino acids. After removal of 0 bases from V and 5 bases from J, the junction contained 3 bases not matched to a gene. The CDR3 DNA reads TGTGCCAGCAGCGTAGGAGCGGGGGGAAACAATGAGCAGTTCTTC. It codes for CASSVGAGGNNEQFF.

This clone was seen just once. V gene TRBV24-1 combines with J gene TRBJ1-1, with 7 bases aligning to TRBD1. With 5 bases clipped from V and 2 bases from J, the junction kept 22 bases outside the gene matches. The germline gives CDR1 KGHDR, CDR2 SFDVKD. This CDR3 region has 20 residues. CDR3 in amino acids: CATSALALTGTSQSNTEAFF. CDR3 DNA: TGTGCCACCAGTGCCCTTGCCTTGACAGGGACGAGTCAGTCAAACACTGAAGCTTTCTTT.

The J gene is TRBJ1-1, the V gene TRBV6-2 or TRBV6-3, with 8 bases lining up with TRBD1. The CDR3 loop spans 14 amino acids. J gave up 2 bases and V 6 bases, and 5 bases lay outside the gene matches. CDR1 is MNHEY, CDR2 SVGEGT, per germline. The DNA for the CDR3 is TGTGCCAGCAGCCTCGGACAGGGTAACACTGAAGCTTTCTTT. It is translated as CASSLGQGNTEAFF.

J is TRBJ1-1 and V is TRBV10-3; no clear D. The CDR3 runs 13 residues. V was cut by 3 bases and J by 5 bases, with 10 bases left in between. The germline V gene encodes CDR1 ENHRY and CDR2 SYGVKD. The CDR3 DNA reads as TGTGCCATCAGTGACATCAGAAGGACTGAAGCTTTCTTT. This sequence encodes CAISDIRRTEAFF.

The V and J genes are TRBV5-1 and TRBJ1-2; weak D call: TRBD1 (5 bases). Per germline, CDR1 SGHRS and CDR2 YFSETQ. Trimming shortened V by 4 bases and J by 8 bases, and 21 bases separated the two germline ends. The CDR3 is 15 residues long. The CDR3 coding sequence is TGCGCCAGCAGCCCAAGGCAGGGCAGGGAACAGGGCTACACCTTC. Its protein product is CASSPRQGREQGYTF.

This sequence joins TRBV5-4 and TRBJ2-1, with 12 bases that match TRBD2. The CDR3 consists of 16 residues. Germline CDR1 reads SGHNT; CDR2 reads YYREEE (reference sequence). With 3 bases clipped from V and 8 bases from J, the junction kept 9 bases outside the gene matches. CDR3 in DNA: TGTGCCAGCAGCTCTAGCGGGGGGGCCTTTTTCGATGAGCAGTTCTTC. It is translated as CASSSSGGAFFDEQFF.

The chain joins TRBV13 to TRBJ2-1; the match to TRBD2 covers 13 bases. Germline CDR1 reads PRHDT; CDR2 reads FYEKMQ (reference sequence). This CDR3 region has 16 residues. The ends lost 5 bases at V and 7 bases at J; junction bases unmatched: 8. CDR3 bases: TGTGCCAGCAGCCTCCTCGGACTAGCGGGGGAGAATGAGCAGTTCTTC. Its protein product is CASSLLGLAGENEQFF.

This chain connects TRBV19 to TRBJ1-6; TRBD1 matches 10 bases. Trimming took 7 bases from V and 9 from J; bases not matched to a gene: 6. CDR3 length equals 14 residues. Per germline, CDR1 LNHDA and CDR2 SQIVND (reference sequence). CDR3 amino acids: CASTPGQGISPLHF. The CDR3 nucleotides are TGTGCCAGTACCCCGGGACAGGGGATTTCACCCCTCCACTTT.